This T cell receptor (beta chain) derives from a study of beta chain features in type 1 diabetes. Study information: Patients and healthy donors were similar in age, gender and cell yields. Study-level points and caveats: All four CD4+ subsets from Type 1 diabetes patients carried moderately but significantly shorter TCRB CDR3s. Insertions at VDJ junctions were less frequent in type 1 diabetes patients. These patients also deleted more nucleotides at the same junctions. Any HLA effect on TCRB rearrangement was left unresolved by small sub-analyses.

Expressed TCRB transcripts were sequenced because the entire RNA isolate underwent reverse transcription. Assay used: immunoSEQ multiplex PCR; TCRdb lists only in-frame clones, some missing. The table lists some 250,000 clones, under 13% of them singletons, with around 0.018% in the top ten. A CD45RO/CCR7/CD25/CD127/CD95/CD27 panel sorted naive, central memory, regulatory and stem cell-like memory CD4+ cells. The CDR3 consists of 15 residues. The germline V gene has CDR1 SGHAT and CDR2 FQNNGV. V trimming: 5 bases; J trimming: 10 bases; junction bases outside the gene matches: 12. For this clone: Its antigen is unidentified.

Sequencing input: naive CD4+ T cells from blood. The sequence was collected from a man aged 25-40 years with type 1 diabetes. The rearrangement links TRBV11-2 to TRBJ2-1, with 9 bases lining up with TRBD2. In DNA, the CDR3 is TGTGCCAGCAGCCTGGGACTAGCTCGGACGGGGGAGCAGTTCTTC. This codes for CASSLGLARTGEQFF.